Below, 22 T cell receptor beta chains from the same sample are listed, as sequenced in a study of Ad26.COV2.S vaccination and SARS-CoV-2 variants. Documented treatment: roughly 20 received Ad26.COV2.S at low or high dose, single or two shots; about 5 received placebo; per-sample allocation not given. Sampling occurred on day 63 after the first vaccine or placebo injection. Profiling relied on immunoSEQ multiplex PCR, and the TCRdb table lists in-frame clones only, not all of them. The repertoire holds roughly 400,000 clones, with 89% as singletons. Specimen: peripheral blood, collected in a trial of Ad26.COV2.S vaccine versus placebo. The source is a person aged 18-60 years who received the Ad26.COV2.S COVID-19 vaccine or a placebo.

The chain combines TRBV5-1 with TRBJ2-2; TRBD2 aligns across 10 bases. The CDR3 loop spans 19 amino acids. The junction had 12 bases not matched to a gene; V was cut back by 0 bases and J by 4 bases. Germline lookup yields CDR1 SGHRS and CDR2 YFSETQ. CDR3: CASSLGTSGINRRTGELFF. The CDR3 nucleotides read TGCGCCAGCAGCTTGGGGACTAGCGGAATTAATCGGCGCACCGGGGAGCTGTTTTTT. The full variable domain, in which reference TRBV5-1 and TRBJ2-2 provide the parts outside the CDR3, is KAGVTQTPRYLIKTRGQQVTLSCSPISGHRSVSWYQQTPGQGLQFLFEYFSETQRNKGNFPGRFSGRQFSNSRSEMNVSTLELGDSALYLCASSLGTSGINRRTGELFFGEGSRLTVL.

V is TRBV30 and J is TRBJ1-5; the match to TRBD1 covers 9 bases. Trimming took 0 bases from V and 4 from J; bases not matched to a gene: 4. Germline CDR1 GTSNPN, CDR2 SVGIG (reference sequence). The CDR3 is 15 residues long. CDR3 coding DNA: TGTGCCTGGAGTGTAGGGACAGGGCGAAATCAGCCCCAGCATTTT. Amino acids: CAWSVGTGRNQPQHF.

This chain joins TRBV12-3 or TRBV12-4 and TRBJ2-1, with TRBD2 as a possible D gene (5 bases). V lost 9 bases, J lost 3 bases, and 12 bases lay in between. The CDR3 totals 13 residues. Here the CDR3 reads CASTRLNYNEQFF. In DNA, the CDR3 is TGTGCCAGTACTAGACTGAACTACAATGAGCAGTTCTTC.

The chain has TRBV10-3 and TRBJ1-5, with D uncertain. Trimming cost V 3 bases and J 4 bases, with 10 bases left between them. The CDR3 extends over 14 amino acids. Germline CDR1 reads ENHRY; CDR2 reads SYGVKD. In DNA, the CDR3 is TGTGCCATCAGTGACGGCGGGAGGAATCAGCCCCAGCATTTT. It encodes CAISDGGRNQPQHF.

The chain is built from TRBV18 and TRBJ2-7; TRBD2 matches at 8 bases. V lost 0 bases and J lost 4; bases outside the gene matches: 11. This CDR3 has 17 amino acids. The germline CDR1 and CDR2 sequences are KGHSH and LQKENI. Here the CDR3 DNA reads TGTGCCAGCTCACCACCATCGGGAGCGGGAGCCAGGTACGAGCAGTACTTC. Its protein product is CASSPPSGAGARYEQYF.

J is TRBJ2-1 and V is TRBV9; a weak D match, TRBD1 (6 bases). V was trimmed by 4 bases and J by 3 bases, leaving 14 bases between them. The CDR3 contains 15 residues. Germline lookup yields CDR1 SGDLS and CDR2 YYNGEE. The CDR3 DNA follows: TGTGCCAGCAGCACGACAGGTTCTAACTACAATGAGCAGTTCTTC. It yields the protein CASSTTGSNYNEQFF.

The genes are TRBV10-2 and TRBJ1-1, with D possibly matching TRBD1 (6 bases). Trimming stripped 5 bases from V and 3 bases from J, with 13 bases between. The CDR3 totals 14 residues. Per the germline V gene, CDR1 is WSHSY and CDR2 is SAAADI. This chain's CDR3 is CASSLQGGYTEAFF. In nucleotides, the CDR3 is TGCGCCAGCAGTTTACAGGGAGGGTACACTGAAGCTTTCTTT.

The gene calls are TRBV5-6 and TRBJ2-7; D remains unclear. CDR1 is SGHDT, CDR2 YYEEEE, per germline. Deletions cut 2 bases from V and 2 bases from J, with 14 bases between. There are 15 residues in the CDR3. The DNA of the CDR3 is TGTGCCAGCAGCTTAACCAAGAACCCTCCCTACGAGCAGTACTTC. Translation gives CASSLTKNPPYEQYF.

This clone was detected only a few times. The CDR3 spells CASSSKIGYTF. The CDR3 nucleotides are TGTGCCAGCAGTTCGAAGATTGGTTACACCTTC. J is TRBJ1-2 and V is TRBV28; D unresolved. Germline CDR1 is MDHEN and CDR2 is SYDVKM. V lost 4 bases and J 11 bases, leaving 11 bases between the germline ends. This CDR3 has 11 residues.

The chain recombines TRBV6-5 with TRBJ2-5; D possibly matches TRBD1 or TRBD2 (5 bases each). This CDR3 is built from 13 residues. CDR1 is MNHEY, CDR2 SVGAGI, per germline. V dropped 8 bases and J dropped 4 bases, with 14 bases sitting between them. The CDR3 loop is CASGDRSRETQYF. The CDR3 region has the DNA TGTGCCAGCGGGGACCGCTCACGAGAGACCCAGTACTTC.

V is TRBV4-1 and J is TRBJ1-1; D is possibly TRBD1 (5 bases). Per the germline V gene, CDR1 is MGHRA and CDR2 is YSYEKL. Trimming left V 0 bases short and J 0 bases short, with 14 bases between. The CDR3 spans 17 residues. CDR3 DNA sequence: TGCGCCAGCAGCCAAGAAGGGATGGGGGTAATGAACACTGAAGCTTTCTTT. It specifies CASSQEGMGVMNTEAFF.

The V and J genes are TRBV9 and TRBJ2-2; 8 positions match TRBD1. This CDR3 has 15 residues. V dropped 3 bases and J dropped 1; count of bases not matched to a gene: 2. The germline V gene has CDR1 SGDLS and CDR2 YYNGEE. The CDR3 DNA follows: TGTGCCAGCAGCGGCGGGACAGGGAACACCGGGGAGCTGTTTTTT. This gives the protein CASSGGTGNTGELFF.

This CDR3 is CASSPQGVSRDTQYF. For the CDR3, the DNA is TGTGCCAGCAGTCCACAGGGAGTGTCGCGAGATACGCAGTATTTT. This rearrangement joins TRBV6-5 to TRBJ2-3; D may be TRBD1 (6 bases). CDR3 length: 15 residues. Germline V CDR1 and CDR2: MNHEY, SVGAGI. V was trimmed by 5 bases and J by 5 bases, leaving 17 bases between them.

Turning to this clone: Other DNA variants within this sample encode the same CDR3. V and J are TRBV28 and TRBJ1-5, with 7 bases fitting TRBD1. The CDR3 spans 13 residues. CDR1 MDHEN and CDR2 SYDVKM come from the germline V gene. Germline trimming cut 6 bases from V and 5 bases from J; bases unmatched to any gene: 4. The CDR3 DNA reads as TGTGCCAGCAGCCCGACAGGGTATCAGCCCCAGCATTTT. Its protein is CASSPTGYQPQHF.

The chain employs TRBV14 and TRBJ2-6; 9 nucleotides line up with TRBD2. There are 16 residues in the CDR3. Germline values: CDR1 SGHDN, CDR2 FVKESK. V shed 6 bases and J 9 bases; nucleotides not matched to a gene: 12. CDR3: CASSGLAGRGDNVLTF. As DNA, the CDR3 is TGTGCCAGCAGTGGGCTAGCGGGGAGAGGTGACAACGTCCTGACTTTC.

The chain combines TRBV19 with TRBJ1-1; 9 bases align to TRBD1. In germline, CDR1 is LNHDA, CDR2 SQIVND (reference sequence). Trimming removed 5 bases from V and 1 base from J; junction bases left unmatched: 5. This CDR3 contains 15 residues. The CDR3 sequence is CASSRTGVSNTEAFF. CDR3 nucleotides: TGTGCCAGTAGTCGGACAGGGGTATCGAACACTGAAGCTTTCTTT.

The V call is TRBV7-9, the J call TRBJ2-4; 9 bases align to TRBD1. The CDR3 has 14 residues. The junction had 4 bases not matched to a gene; V was cut back by 3 bases and J by 7 bases. The germline gives CDR1 SEHNR, CDR2 FQNEAQ (reference sequence). CDR3: CASSFGTGRNIQYF. The CDR3 DNA reads as TGTGCCAGCAGCTTTGGGACAGGGCGGAACATTCAGTACTTC. The full variable domain, rest sourced from reference TRBV7-9 and TRBJ2-4, is DTGVSQNPRHKITKRGQNVTFRCDPISEHNRLYWYRQTLGQGPEFLTYFQNEAQLEKSRLLSDRFSAERPKGSFSTLEIQRTEQGDSAMYLCASSFGTGRNIQYFGAGTRLSVL.

The J gene is TRBJ1-1, the V gene TRBV3-1 (or the pseudogene TRBV3-2); D not certain. The CDR3 spans 14 residues. V was cut by 1 base and J by 1 base, with 7 bases left in between. Germline CDR1 is LGHDT and CDR2 is YNNKEL (reference sequence). CDR3 in DNA: TGTGCCAGCAGCCAAGGACAATCGAACACTGAAGCTTTCTTT. This gives the protein CASSQGQSNTEAFF.

The genes are TRBV28 and TRBJ1-3; D unresolved. The germline gives CDR1 MDHEN, CDR2 SYDVKM. This CDR3 contains 13 residues. Trimming took off 3 bases at V and 0 bases at J, with 3 bases between the two ends. The CDR3 loop is CASSFSSGNTIYF. The CDR3 DNA is TGTGCCAGCAGTTTTAGCTCTGGAAACACCATATATTTT.

The V gene is TRBV4-2, the J gene TRBJ2-2; 11 bases fit TRBD2. The ends lost 0 bases at V and 3 bases at J; junction bases unmatched: 3. CDR3 size: 17 residues. Per germline, CDR1 LGHNA and CDR2 YNFKEQ. CDR3 residues: CASSQEVAGGDTGELFF. The CDR3 DNA follows: TGTGCCAGCAGCCAAGAAGTAGCGGGAGGGGACACCGGGGAGCTGTTTTTT.

CDR3: CASSTTGSSYEQYF. CDR3 in DNA: TGTGCCAGCAGCACGACAGGGTCCTCCTACGAGCAGTACTTC. The gene calls are TRBV28 and TRBJ2-7; TRBD1 agrees at 7 bases. With V trimmed by 6 bases and J by 0 bases, 5 bases remained unmatched. The CDR3 is 14 residues long. Germline values: CDR1 MDHEN, CDR2 SYDVKM.

This sequence joins TRBV6-2 or TRBV6-3 and TRBJ2-6; a possible D gene is TRBD1 (5 bases). The CDR3 extends over 17 amino acids. Trimming left V 5 bases short and J 4 bases short, with 18 bases between. Looked up from germline, CDR1 is MNHEY and CDR2 is SVGEGT. The CDR3 sequence: CASSDSDPRTGANVLTF. DNA for the CDR3: TGTGCCAGCAGTGACAGCGATCCCCGAACCGGGGCCAACGTCCTGACTTTC.